These 20 T cell receptor beta chains came from one sample sequenced in a study of vaccination effects on CD4 cells after COVID-19 (dated by TCRdb to between 2021 and 2024). Libraries were prepared through the immunoSEQ multiplex PCR assay. The source is immuneACCESS, and TCRdb retained only in-frame sequences with V and J called. Part of the clones is not carried over; for the studies checked, unresolved V genes explain less than half of this, and the remainder is unexplained. This sample comprises 55,000 or so clones, about 77% of them detected only once. Approximately 5% of the sample lies in the top ten. Their target antigens are unknown. The ViraFEST assay stimulated PBMC with viral peptide pools and then used TCR sequencing to identify antigen-specific CD4+ T cell clonotypes by expansion. After around eleven days of culture, CD4+ T cells were isolated with the EasySep CD4+ T cell isolation kit. PCR-confirmed SARS-CoV-2 infection had occurred in convalescent patients between March and December 2020, before the Alpha, Beta and Delta variants emerged in the United States.

The material sequenced was CD4+ T cells from PBMCs cultured with HIV peptides, taken before COVID-19 vaccination. Read against the paper, the sample's cell subset or site label means: HIV-1 Nef peptide pool negative control/reference culture. The receptors originated from a human donor who had a prior SARS-CoV-2 infection.

The CDR3 coding sequence is TGTGCCAGCAGGCGGACCAGCCTAACGCAGCATTTT. It is translated as CASRRTSLTQHF. V gene TRBV6-7 combines with J gene TRBJ1-5; D is unclear. TRBV6-7 is assigned to the ORF class and has an uncertain function. The CDR3 has 12 amino acids. The ends were cut back, 6 bases at V and 13 bases at J, with 16 bases in the middle.

The gene calls are TRBV5-1 and TRBJ1-1; D remains unclear. Deletions cut 6 bases from V and 1 base from J, with 10 bases between. The germline V gene has CDR1 SGHRS and CDR2 YFSETQ. The CDR3 has 13 amino acids. The CDR3 DNA follows: TGCGCCAGCAAAAAAGACCGGAACACTGAAGCTTTCTTT. This gives the protein CASKKDRNTEAFF.

This chain links TRBV5-4 with TRBJ2-5; TRBD2 agrees at 12 bases. V shed 1 base, J shed 4 bases, and the junction held 14 bases outside the gene matches. CDR3 length: 19 amino acids. Germline CDR1 is SGHNT and CDR2 is YYREEE (reference sequence). The CDR3 DNA reads TGTGCCAGCAGCTTGCCACCGCGGACTAGCGGGAATAGGGTAGAGACCCAGTACTTC. Translation: CASSLPPRTSGNRVETQYF.

This clone showed up just a few times. The chain couples TRBV18 to TRBJ1-1, with D possibly matching TRBD1 (5 bases). CDR3 size: 13 residues. The germline V gene has CDR1 KGHSH and CDR2 LQKENI. V was trimmed by 4 bases and J by 5 bases, leaving 11 bases between them. The CDR3 nucleotides are TGTGCCAGCTCACTTTCAGGGAAGACTGAAGCTTTCTTT. Translating it yields CASSLSGKTEAFF.

The V call is TRBV24-1, the J call TRBJ2-1; 9 bases are a match to TRBD2. The CDR3 covers 18 residues. Germline V CDR1 and CDR2: KGHDR, SFDVKD. V shed 4 bases and J 0 bases; nucleotides not matched to a gene: 9. The DNA for the CDR3 is TGTGCCACCAGTGACTCCCAGACTAGCGGAATCTCCTACAATGAGCAGTTCTTC. This gives the protein CATSDSQTSGISYNEQFF.

J is TRBJ2-3 and V is TRBV18; D gene ambiguous. CDR1 KGHSH and CDR2 LQKENI come from the germline V gene. This CDR3 is 13 amino acids long. The V end lost 2 bases, the J end lost 6 bases, and 9 bases lay between the germline ends. CDR3 sequence: CASSPGSYDTQYF. The CDR3, as DNA: TGTGCCAGCTCACCAGGATCGTATGATACGCAGTATTTT.

The V and J genes are TRBV5-4 and TRBJ2-6; 11 bases are shared with TRBD2. Unmatched junction bases numbered 4, after V lost 0 bases and J lost 2 bases. Germline V gene data show CDR1 as SGHNT and CDR2 as YYREEE (reference sequence). The CDR3 loop spans 18 amino acids. This chain's CDR3 is CASSLVFSGGAGANVLTF. As DNA, the CDR3 is TGTGCCAGCAGCTTGGTATTTAGCGGGGGGGCTGGGGCCAACGTCCTGACTTTC. The full variable domain, in which reference TRBV5-4 and TRBJ2-6 provide the parts outside the CDR3, is ETGVTQSPTHLIKTRGQQVTLRCSSQSGHNTVSWYQQALGQGPQFIFQYYREEENGRGNFPPRFSGLQFPNYSSELNVNALELDDSALYLCASSLVFSGGAGANVLTFGAGSRLTVL.

This clone was picked up a small number of times. The V call is TRBV4-2, the J call TRBJ1-1; weak D call: TRBD1 (5 bases). The CDR3 contains 15 residues. Between the trimmed V and J ends, which lost 4 bases and 0 bases, there was a span of 12 bases. CDR1 is LGHNA, CDR2 YNFKEQ, per germline. In nucleotides, the CDR3 is TGTGCCAGCAGCCCTCAACAGGACATGAACACTGAAGCTTTCTTT. Translation gives CASSPQQDMNTEAFF.

The genes are TRBV13 and TRBJ2-1, with D maybe TRBD2 (7 bases). Germline CDR1 reads PRHDT; CDR2 reads FYEKMQ (reference sequence). V was pared by 1 base and J by 7 bases, with 17 bases between. The CDR3 covers 16 residues. DNA of the CDR3: TGTGCCAGCAGCTTAGTATGGAGGGGGGGCAGGAATGAGCAGTTCTTC. Translated: CASSLVWRGGRNEQFF.

This chain links TRBV12-5 with TRBJ1-5; D is ambiguous. Germline V lookup: CDR1 LGHNT, CDR2 FRNRAP. The CDR3 extends over 12 amino acids. The V end was cut by 3 bases, the J end by 9 bases, with 9 bases between. CDR3 loop: CASGFAQRPQHF. The DNA of the CDR3 is TGTGCTAGTGGTTTCGCACAGAGGCCCCAGCATTTT.

This clone was detected once. The V gene is TRBV5-1, the J gene TRBJ1-2, with no clear D. Germline CDR1 SGHRS, CDR2 YFSETQ. This CDR3 has 14 residues. The V end was cut by 2 bases, the J end by 2 bases, with 10 bases between. The CDR3 nucleotides are TGCGCCAGCAGCTTAGGGTTACCGAACTATGGCTACACCTTC. Translated, it gives CASSLGLPNYGYTF.

This chain links TRBV10-3 with TRBJ2-1, with TRBD2 matching over 12 bases. V shed 10 bases and J 6 bases; nucleotides not matched to a gene: 10. The CDR3 runs 15 residues. Germline V gene sequence: CDR1 ENHRY, CDR2 SYGVKD. CDR3 DNA: TGTGCCACCCGGGCGGCTAGCGGGGGGGCCAATGAGCAGTTCTTC. Amino acids: CATRAASGGANEQFF.

The V call is TRBV15, the J call TRBJ1-2; the D gene is possibly TRBD1 (5 bases). V was trimmed by 3 bases and J by 4 bases, leaving 15 bases between them. The CDR3 has 15 amino acids. The germline gives CDR1 LNHNV, CDR2 YYDKDF (reference sequence). This CDR3 is CATSSRQTQFYGYTF. In nucleotides, the CDR3 is TGTGCCACCAGCAGTCGACAGACCCAATTCTATGGCTACACCTTC.

V gene TRBV5-5 combines with J gene TRBJ1-1; 7 nucleotides match TRBD1. V dropped 4 bases and J dropped 3; count of bases not matched to a gene: 18. The germline gives CDR1 SGHKS, CDR2 YYEKEE (reference sequence). This CDR3 spans 18 amino acids. The CDR3 DNA reads as TGTGCCAGCAGCCAACTACACCGACAGGGCTTTGGGGACACTGAAGCTTTCTTT. Protein: CASSQLHRQGFGDTEAFF.

The chain recombines TRBV5-5 with TRBJ2-7; 10 bases line up with TRBD2. In germline, CDR1 is SGHKS, CDR2 YYEKEE (reference sequence). This CDR3 is 14 amino acids long. V lost 5 bases and J lost 6; bases outside the gene matches: 8. CDR3 loop: CASRSSGRPLEQYF. The CDR3 DNA reads as TGTGCCAGCAGGTCTAGCGGGAGACCCCTCGAGCAGTACTTC. The full variable domain, in which reference TRBV5-5 and TRBJ2-7 provide the parts outside the CDR3, is DAGVTQSPTHLIKTRGQQVTLRCSPISGHKSVSWYQQVLGQGPQFIFQYYEKEERGRGNFPDRFSARQFPNYSSELNVNALLLGDSALYLCASRSSGRPLEQYFGPGTRLTVT.

The chain uses TRBV6-6 and TRBJ2-1; 12 bases are a match to TRBD2. With 5 bases clipped from V and 8 bases from J, the junction kept 4 bases outside the gene matches. Germline-derived CDR1 and CDR2 are MNHNY and SVGAGI (reference sequence). CDR3 length: 14 amino acids. CDR3 amino acids: CASSAGLAGYEQFF. CDR3 nucleotide sequence: TGTGCCAGCAGTGCAGGACTAGCGGGATATGAGCAGTTCTTC.

The chain links TRBV7-3 to TRBJ2-1, with 7 nucleotides matching TRBD2. Germline loops: CDR1 SGHTA, CDR2 FQGTGA. This CDR3 has 15 residues. V dropped 6 bases and J dropped 1; count of bases not matched to a gene: 6. CDR3 sequence (DNA): TGTGCCAGCAGTTACCGGACTAGTTCCTACAATGAGCAGTTCTTC. It translates to CASSYRTSSYNEQFF.

CDR3 amino acids: CASGGRLVSYNEQFF. The CDR3 DNA reads as TGTGCTAGTGGGGGCCGACTTGTCTCCTACAATGAGCAGTTCTTC. The V and J genes are TRBV12-5 and TRBJ2-1; D is unclear. Germline loops: CDR1 LGHNT, CDR2 FRNRAP. CDR3 length: 15 residues. Trimming cost V 6 bases and J 0 bases, with 12 bases left between them.

The chain links TRBV11-2 to TRBJ2-5; TRBD2 matches 7 bases. This CDR3 has 18 residues. V lost 5 bases, J lost 3 bases, and 18 bases stayed unmatched. Germline V CDR1 and CDR2: SGHAT, FQNNGV. CDR3 nucleotide sequence: TGTGCCAGCAGCATCAACGGCGGGAGAACCGCCCGCGAAGAGACCCAGTACTTC. It yields the protein CASSINGGRTAREETQYF.

The chain links TRBV5-1 to TRBJ2-1; D may match TRBD1 or TRBD2 (6 bases each). The CDR3 extends over 15 amino acids. CDR1 is SGHRS and CDR2 is YFSETQ in the germline V gene. V was cut by 6 bases and J by 1 base, with 14 bases left in between. This chain's CDR3 is CASKQGGLSYNEQFF. CDR3 DNA: TGCGCCAGCAAACAGGGAGGTCTGTCCTACAATGAGCAGTTCTTC.